The entry below describes one TCR beta chain. Its antigen remains unidentified. CDR3 length equals 13 residues. Unmatched junction bases numbered 7, after V lost 9 bases and J lost 3 bases. Germline V CDR1 and CDR2: SNHLY, FYNNEI. The sample comes from a study of cytotoxic CD8 clonotypes in ibrutinib-treated CLL. Study-wide points: Circulating CD8+ T-cell counts were tracked by baseline clonality, which exceeded that of age-matched healthy donors. At ibrutinib response, clonality increased, and at progression it declined back toward baseline. Sustained-remission and progressing patients' sampling times differed. On treatment, the uncommon public clonotypes contracted or remained stable.

Data came from immunoSEQ multiplex PCR; TCRdb stores just in-frame clones and leaves some out. This repertoire shows 55,000 to 85,000 clones, roughly nine tenths found once; its top ten account for around 3.3%. The chain links TRBV2 to TRBJ2-7, with 8 nucleotides matching TRBD1. This specimen consisted of PBMCs, obtained after 12 months of ibrutinib treatment. The sequence was collected from a human donor with chronic lymphocytic leukemia. CDR3 nucleotides: TGTGCCAGGGGACAGGCCGGGGACTACGAGCAGTACTTC. It encodes CARGQAGDYEQYF.